The TCR beta chain under discussion was sequenced for a study of blood T cell repertoires in COVID-19 (dated by TCRdb to 2018 to 2020). In terms of the full investigation: The collaborator samples originated in the United States, Italy and Spain and spanned the acute and convalescent phases of COVID-19. The material from the prospective study consisted of cDNA or gDNA derived from T cells, B-cell-depleted T cells, or PBMCs. Subjects who had been exposed to COVID-19, were actively infected with it, or had recovered from it provided the deeply sampled blood TCRbeta repertoires that made up the dataset. A freely available public database, intended as a resource for researchers studying the immune response to SARS-CoV-2, is where the repertoires were released. Samples were obtained from the ongoing ImmuneRACE study (first 160 participants) and from roughly 1,300 subjects provided by 6 global collaborators. The sample metadata nearly always contained a de-identified subject ID, COVID-19 status, age in years and sex. Where available, HLA class I and class II types were obtained from metadata supplied by the sample provider rather than from assay-based typing.

Comments on this clone: Its antigen is currently not known. Per-nucleotide qualities are absent, and no much larger clonotype sits a single base away.

Enrolling through a virtual design, the prospective study's participants ranged in age from roughly 18 to 95 years and lived across roughly 24 United States geographic areas. To assign participants to cohorts, the prospective study relied on clinical history that participants themselves reported in a screening survey and a study questionnaire. Recovered participants in ImmuneRACE Cohort 3 were defined by two consecutive negative NP/OP PCR tests, clearance by a healthcare professional, or resolution of symptoms. Mobile phlebotomists in the prospective study collected whole blood, serum and a nasopharyngeal or oropharyngeal swab from every participant. Prospective study participants could optionally give additional blood draws and questionnaires over an approximately two-month period. Blood samples from the prospective study were shipped frozen or at room temperature prior to DNA extraction. Study-wide findings and limitations: The quantity of clinical and demographic metadata differed by source and by participant and was supplied without curation.

TCRbeta CDR3 regions were amplified from genomic DNA using the immunoSEQ Assay, a bias-controlled multiplex PCR. The authors processed their data as follows. Within the assay, amplification of reference gene primers was used to estimate how many nucleated cells each sample contained. To quantify the absolute abundance of each unique TCRbeta CDR3 rearrangement, sequence reads were collapsed and filtered. For each sample, productive Simpson clonality was calculated by taking the square root of Simpson's diversity index across productive rearrangements. TCRdb carries this immuneACCESS record with in-frame sequences only. Its versions omit some clonotypes, under half of them owing to an unresolved V gene in the studies checked, with the rest unexplained. From that table come the V and J calls and clone size; the DNA was used to work out D and trimming. The sample table lists some 150,000 clones, 78% of them with a count of one. Approximately 6% of the sample is in the top ten clones.

V sheds 0 bases and J sheds 5 bases, leaving 11 bases between their ends. CDR1 and CDR2, looked up from the germline V gene, are MNHEY and SVGAGI. The CDR3, from cysteine to phenylalanine, totals 15 residues. The read is trimmed to its CDR3 DNA, 45 bases read in frame from base 1. The rearrangement combines TRBV6-5 with TRBJ1-5; the D gene cannot be named for sure. The receptor was derived from a woman aged 50 to 60 who had recovered from COVID-19. The sequenced sample consisted of PBMCs or T cells enriched from blood (not recorded which). The DNA is TGTGCCAGCAGTTACTCGGGCTCGGGGTATCAGCCCCAGCATTTT. It encodes CASSYSGSGYQPQHF.